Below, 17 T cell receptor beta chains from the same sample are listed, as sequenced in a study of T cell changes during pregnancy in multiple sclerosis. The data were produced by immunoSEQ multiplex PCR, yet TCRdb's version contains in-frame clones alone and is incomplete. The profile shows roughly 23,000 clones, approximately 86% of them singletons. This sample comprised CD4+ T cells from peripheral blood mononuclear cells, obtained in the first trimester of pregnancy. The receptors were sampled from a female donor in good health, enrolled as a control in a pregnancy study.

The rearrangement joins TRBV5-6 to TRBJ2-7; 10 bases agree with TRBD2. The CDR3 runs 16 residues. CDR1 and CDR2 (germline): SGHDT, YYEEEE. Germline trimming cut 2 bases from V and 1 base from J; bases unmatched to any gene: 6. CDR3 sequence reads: CASSFTTSGRSYEQYF. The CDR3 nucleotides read TGTGCCAGCAGCTTCACGACTAGCGGGCGATCCTACGAGCAGTACTTC.

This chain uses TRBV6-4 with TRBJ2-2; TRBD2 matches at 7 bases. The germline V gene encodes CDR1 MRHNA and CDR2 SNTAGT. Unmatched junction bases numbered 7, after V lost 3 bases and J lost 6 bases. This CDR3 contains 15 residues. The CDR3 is CASSEIAGPSGELFF. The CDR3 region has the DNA TGTGCCAGCAGTGAGATAGCGGGCCCTTCCGGGGAGCTGTTTTTT.

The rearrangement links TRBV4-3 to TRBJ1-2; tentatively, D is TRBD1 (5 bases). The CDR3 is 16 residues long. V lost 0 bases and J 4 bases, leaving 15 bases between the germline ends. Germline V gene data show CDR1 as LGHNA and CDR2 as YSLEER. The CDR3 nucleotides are TGCGCCAGCAGCCAAGATTCGGGGGTCCCTTCCTATGGCTACACCTTC. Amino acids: CASSQDSGVPSYGYTF.

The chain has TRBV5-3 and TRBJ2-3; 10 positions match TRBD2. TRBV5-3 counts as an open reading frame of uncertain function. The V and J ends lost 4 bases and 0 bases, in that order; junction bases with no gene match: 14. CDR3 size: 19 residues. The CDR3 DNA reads TGTGCCAGAAGCCTACCGAGCGGGGGGGTTCCTCATAGCACAGATACGCAGTATTTT. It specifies CARSLPSGGVPHSTDTQYF.

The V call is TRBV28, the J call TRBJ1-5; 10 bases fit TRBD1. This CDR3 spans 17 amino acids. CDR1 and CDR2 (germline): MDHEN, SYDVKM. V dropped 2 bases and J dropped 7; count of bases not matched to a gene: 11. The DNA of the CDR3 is TGTGCCAGCAGTTTACGGGGTATGGGGGACAGGGGCCAGCCCCAGCATTTT. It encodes CASSLRGMGDRGQPQHF. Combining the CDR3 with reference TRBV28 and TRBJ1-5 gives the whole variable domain DVKVTQSSRYLVKRTGEKVFLECVQDMDHENMFWYRQDPGLGLRLIYFSYDVKMKEKGDIPEGYSVSREKKERFSLILESASTNQTSMYLCASSLRGMGDRGQPQHFGDGTRLSIL.

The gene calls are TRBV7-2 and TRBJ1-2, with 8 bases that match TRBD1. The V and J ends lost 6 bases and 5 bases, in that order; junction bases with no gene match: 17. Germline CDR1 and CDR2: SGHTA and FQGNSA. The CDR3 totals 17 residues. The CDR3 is CASSLVGQGPSGYGYTF. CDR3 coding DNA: TGTGCCAGCAGTCTAGTAGGACAGGGCCCGAGTGGGTATGGCTACACCTTC.

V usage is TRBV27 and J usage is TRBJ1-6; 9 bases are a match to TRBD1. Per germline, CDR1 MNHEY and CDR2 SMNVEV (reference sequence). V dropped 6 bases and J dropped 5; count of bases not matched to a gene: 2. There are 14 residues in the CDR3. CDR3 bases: TGTGCCAGCAGCCGACAGGGGGATAATTCACCCCTCCACTTT. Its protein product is CASSRQGDNSPLHF.

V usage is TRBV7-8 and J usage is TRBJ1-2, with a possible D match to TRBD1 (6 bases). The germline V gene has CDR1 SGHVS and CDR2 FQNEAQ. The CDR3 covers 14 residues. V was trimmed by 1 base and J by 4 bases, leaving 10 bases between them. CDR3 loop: CASSLEQGFYGYTF. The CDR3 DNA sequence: TGTGCCAGCAGCTTAGAACAGGGATTCTATGGCTACACCTTC.

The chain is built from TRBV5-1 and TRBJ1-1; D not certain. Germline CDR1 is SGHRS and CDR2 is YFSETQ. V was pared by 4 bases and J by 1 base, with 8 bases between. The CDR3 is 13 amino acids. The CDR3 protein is CASSPPGNTEAFF. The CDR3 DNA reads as TGCGCCAGCAGCCCCCCGGGGAACACTGAAGCTTTCTTT.

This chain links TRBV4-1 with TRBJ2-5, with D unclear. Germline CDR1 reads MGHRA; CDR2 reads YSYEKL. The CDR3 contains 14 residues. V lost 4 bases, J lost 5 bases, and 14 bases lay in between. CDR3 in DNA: TGCGCCAGCAGCCTTCGAGCGTTCTTGGAGACCCAGTACTTC. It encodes CASSLRAFLETQYF.

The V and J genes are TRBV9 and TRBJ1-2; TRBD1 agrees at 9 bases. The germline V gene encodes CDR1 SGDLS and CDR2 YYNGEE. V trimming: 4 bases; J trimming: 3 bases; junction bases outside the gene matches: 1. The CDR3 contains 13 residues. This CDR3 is CASSWTGDYGYTF. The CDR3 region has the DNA TGTGCCAGCAGCTGGACAGGGGACTATGGCTACACCTTC.

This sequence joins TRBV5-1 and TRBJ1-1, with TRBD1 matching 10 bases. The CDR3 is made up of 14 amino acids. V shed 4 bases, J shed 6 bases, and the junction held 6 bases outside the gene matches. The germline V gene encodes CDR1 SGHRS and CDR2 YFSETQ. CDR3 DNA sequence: TGCGCCAGCAGCCGGGGACAGGGGAGACCTGAAGCTTTCTTT. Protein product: CASSRGQGRPEAFF.

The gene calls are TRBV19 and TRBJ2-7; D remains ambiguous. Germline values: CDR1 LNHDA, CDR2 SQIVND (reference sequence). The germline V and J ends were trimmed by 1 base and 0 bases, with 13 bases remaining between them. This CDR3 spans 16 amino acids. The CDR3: CASSIARSQSSYEQYF. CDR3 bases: TGTGCCAGTAGTATAGCACGATCACAGAGCTCCTACGAGCAGTACTTC. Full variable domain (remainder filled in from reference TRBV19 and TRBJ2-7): DGGITQSPKYLFRKEGQNVTLSCEQNLNHDAMYWYRQDPGQGLRLIYYSQIVNDFQKGDIAEGYSVSREKKESFPLTVTSAQKNPTAFYLCASSIARSQSSYEQYFGPGTRLTVT.

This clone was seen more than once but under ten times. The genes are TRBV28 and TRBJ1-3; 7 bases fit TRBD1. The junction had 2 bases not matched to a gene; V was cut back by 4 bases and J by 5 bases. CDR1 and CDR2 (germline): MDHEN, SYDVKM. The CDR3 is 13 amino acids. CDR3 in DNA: TGTGCCAGCAGTTCGACAGGGCGAAACACCATATATTTT. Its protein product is CASSSTGRNTIYF.

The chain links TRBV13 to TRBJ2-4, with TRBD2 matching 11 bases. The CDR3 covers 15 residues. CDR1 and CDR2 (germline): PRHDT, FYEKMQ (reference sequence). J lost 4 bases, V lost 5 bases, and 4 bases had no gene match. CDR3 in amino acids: CASSLTSGVKNIQYF. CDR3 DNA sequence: TGTGCCAGCAGCCTGACTAGCGGGGTAAAAAACATTCAGTACTTC.

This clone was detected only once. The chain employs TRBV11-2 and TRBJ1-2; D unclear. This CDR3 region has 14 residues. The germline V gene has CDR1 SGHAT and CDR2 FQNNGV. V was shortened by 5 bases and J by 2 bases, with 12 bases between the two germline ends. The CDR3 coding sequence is TGTGCCAGCAGCGCTATTGAGCTGAACTATGGCTACACCTTC. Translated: CASSAIELNYGYTF.

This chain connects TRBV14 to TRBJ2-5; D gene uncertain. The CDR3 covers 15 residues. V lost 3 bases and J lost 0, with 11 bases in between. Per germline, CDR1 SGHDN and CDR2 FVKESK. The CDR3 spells CASSHPNWYQETQYF. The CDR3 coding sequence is TGTGCCAGCAGCCACCCCAACTGGTACCAAGAGACCCAGTACTTC.